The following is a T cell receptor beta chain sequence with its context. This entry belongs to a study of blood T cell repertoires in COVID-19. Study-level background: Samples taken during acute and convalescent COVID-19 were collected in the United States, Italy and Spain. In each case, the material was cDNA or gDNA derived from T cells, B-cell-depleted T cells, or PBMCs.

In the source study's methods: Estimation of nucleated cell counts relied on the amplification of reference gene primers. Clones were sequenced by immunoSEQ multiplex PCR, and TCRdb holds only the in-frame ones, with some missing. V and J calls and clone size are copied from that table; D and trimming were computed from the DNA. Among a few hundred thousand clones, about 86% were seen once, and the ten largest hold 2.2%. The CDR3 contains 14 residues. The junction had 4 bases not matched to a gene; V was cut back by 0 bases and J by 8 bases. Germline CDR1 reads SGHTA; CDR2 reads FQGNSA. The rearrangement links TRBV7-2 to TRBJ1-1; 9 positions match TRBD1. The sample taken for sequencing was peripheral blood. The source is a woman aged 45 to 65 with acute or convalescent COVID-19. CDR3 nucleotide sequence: TGTGCCAGCAGCTTAGCGGGGACAGGGATAGAAGCTTTCTTT. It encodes CASSLAGTGIEAFF.